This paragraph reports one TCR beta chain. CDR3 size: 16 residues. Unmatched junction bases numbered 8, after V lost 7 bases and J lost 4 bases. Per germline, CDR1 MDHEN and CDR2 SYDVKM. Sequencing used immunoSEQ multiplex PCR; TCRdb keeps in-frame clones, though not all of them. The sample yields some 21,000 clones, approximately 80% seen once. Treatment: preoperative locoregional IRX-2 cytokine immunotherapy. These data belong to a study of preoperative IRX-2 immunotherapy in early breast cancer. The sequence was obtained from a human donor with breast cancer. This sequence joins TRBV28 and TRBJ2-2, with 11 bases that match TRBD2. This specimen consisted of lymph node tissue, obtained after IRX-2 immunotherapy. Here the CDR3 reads CASTLWTSGFTGELFF. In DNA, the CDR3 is TGTGCCAGCACCTTATGGACTAGCGGGTTCACCGGGGAGCTGTTTTTT.